Below, 19 T cell receptor beta chains from the same sample are listed, as sequenced in a study of CD8 T cells in Susac syndrome. The RNA, about 0.5 to 1 ug, was put through reverse transcription using random hexamers. TCRdb processed the immunoSEQ multiplex PCR reads anew with MiXCR; each CDR3 protein has one entry. This sample yields around 130,000 distinct CDR3 sequences, of which around nine tenths are seen a single time; under 0.25% belongs to the top ten. Sequencing was performed on CD8+ T cells from PBMCs. These TCRs come from a human donor with multiple sclerosis.

This chain links TRBV19 with TRBJ1-1, with D unresolved. Germline loops: CDR1 LNHDA, CDR2 SQIVND (reference sequence). V was pared by 6 bases and J by 3 bases, with 11 bases between. The CDR3 is made up of 13 amino acids. The CDR3 region has the DNA TGTGCCAGTAGCGACGGACCCGACACTGAAGCTTTCTTT. Translating gives CASSDGPDTEAFF.

The chain carries TRBV19 and TRBJ2-7; the match to TRBD2 covers 8 bases. Germline V CDR1 and CDR2: LNHDA, SQIVND (reference sequence). CDR3 size: 16 residues. Germline trimming cut 6 bases from V and 3 bases from J; bases unmatched to any gene: 13. The CDR3 DNA reads as TGTGCCAGTAGCCCGCTTCCCGGGAGGGACAACTACGAGCAGTACTTC. It specifies CASSPLPGRDNYEQYF.

This clonotype was observed a single time. The rearrangement joins TRBV28 to TRBJ1-2, with TRBD1 as a possible D gene (5 bases). Trimming removed 8 bases from V and 4 bases from J, with 11 bases in between. Germline assignment: CDR1 MDHEN and CDR2 SYDVKM. CDR3 length equals 12 residues. CDR3 in amino acids: CASQGGSYGYTF. In nucleotides, the CDR3 is TGTGCCAGCCAGGGTGGAAGCTATGGCTACACCTTC.

This chain links TRBV4-2 with TRBJ2-3; no reliable D call. Germline CDR1 and CDR2: LGHNA and YNFKEQ. The length of the CDR3 is 15 residues. V was cut by 2 bases and J by 0 bases, with 9 bases left in between. The CDR3 sequence is CASSQLYFSTDTQYF. The CDR3, as DNA: TGTGCCAGCAGCCAACTATACTTTAGCACAGATACGCAGTATTTT.

The J gene is TRBJ1-1, the V gene TRBV7-9; D remains ambiguous. The germline V gene has CDR1 SEHNR and CDR2 FQNEAQ (reference sequence). V was shortened by 3 bases and J by 0 bases, with 5 bases between the two germline ends. The CDR3 contains 13 residues. Here the CDR3 DNA reads TGTGCCAGCAGCTTTCTAATGAACACTGAAGCTTTCTTT. It translates to CASSFLMNTEAFF.

This clonotype showed up just once. The V gene is TRBV5-4, the J gene TRBJ2-1; D may be TRBD1 (6 bases). Per the germline V gene, CDR1 is SGHNT and CDR2 is YYREEE (reference sequence). V was cut by 4 bases and J by 7 bases, with 18 bases left in between. The length of the CDR3 is 15 residues. CDR3 in DNA: TGTGCCAGCAGCCCTGGCGTGGGGGCTGGAAATGAGCAGTTCTTC. The encoded protein is CASSPGVGAGNEQFF.

The chain is built from TRBV15 and TRBJ1-5, with D hard to call. V was trimmed by 5 bases and J by 5 bases, leaving 16 bases between them. The CDR3 covers 15 residues. Germline values: CDR1 LNHNV, CDR2 YYDKDF (reference sequence). This chain's CDR3 is CATSQSGVEYQPQHF. In DNA form, the CDR3 reads TGTGCCACCAGCCAAAGCGGGGTGGAGTATCAGCCCCAGCATTTT.

The chain combines TRBV4-1 with TRBJ2-7; tentatively, D is TRBD1 (6 bases). V was clipped by 3 bases and J by 2 bases, with 8 bases between them. The CDR3 covers 13 residues. Germline CDR1 is MGHRA and CDR2 is YSYEKL. In DNA, the CDR3 is TGCGCCAGCAGCCAGGGGGACACCTACGAGCAGTACTTC. Amino acid sequence: CASSQGDTYEQYF.

The V call is TRBV25-1, the J call TRBJ1-4, with D maybe TRBD1 (6 bases). The germline V gene encodes CDR1 MGHDK and CDR2 SYGVNS. The CDR3 extends over 15 amino acids. Trimming shortened V by 0 bases and J by 7 bases, and 12 bases separated the two germline ends. Here the CDR3 reads CASSEYTGWGEKLFF. As DNA, the CDR3 is TGTGCCAGCAGTGAATATACAGGGTGGGGTGAAAAACTGTTTTTT.

This chain connects TRBV19 to TRBJ2-7; D is uncertain. V lost 0 bases to trimming and J lost 7 bases, with 16 bases between them. CDR3 length: 15 residues. Germline lookup yields CDR1 LNHDA and CDR2 SQIVND (reference sequence). The CDR3 loop is CASSIDGRSYQEQYF. The CDR3 DNA reads as TGTGCCAGTAGTATAGACGGACGGAGTTATCAAGAGCAGTACTTC.

V is TRBV6-6 and J is TRBJ2-1; perhaps D is TRBD1 or TRBD2 (5 bases each). V shed 4 bases and J shed 11 bases, with 12 bases lying between them. The CDR3 loop spans 12 amino acids. The germline V gene encodes CDR1 MNHNY and CDR2 SVGAGI (reference sequence). CDR3 sequence reads: CASSSQEGKQFF. In DNA form, the CDR3 reads TGTGCCAGCAGTTCCCAAGAGGGGAAGCAGTTCTTC.

V usage is TRBV29-1 and J usage is TRBJ2-5; D may be TRBD2 (5 bases). V lost 7 bases and J 0 bases, leaving 15 bases between the germline ends. Looked up from germline, CDR1 is SQVTM and CDR2 is ANQGSEA. This CDR3 comprises 14 residues. The CDR3 coding sequence is TGCAGCGACCTATCGAGGGCGTACCAAGAGACCCAGTACTTC. Residues: CSDLSRAYQETQYF.

This clonotype has a handful of counts. The chain couples TRBV30 to TRBJ1-1; no clear D. There are 12 residues in the CDR3. V was pared by 0 bases and J by 5 bases, with 7 bases between. Germline CDR1 GTSNPN, CDR2 SVGIG (reference sequence). This chain's CDR3 is CAWSVRRTEAFF. The CDR3 nucleotides read TGTGCCTGGAGTGTACGTCGGACTGAAGCTTTCTTT. The variable domain in full, with the rest retrieved from reference TRBV30 and TRBJ1-1, is SQTIHQWPATLVQPVGSPLSLECTVEGTSNPNLYWYRQAAGRGLQLLFYSVGIGQISSEVPQNLSASRPQDRQFILSSKKLLLSDSGFYLCAWSVRRTEAFFGQGTRLTVV.

This sequence joins TRBV18 and TRBJ1-3; the D gene is possibly TRBD1 (5 bases). Germline lookup yields CDR1 KGHSH and CDR2 LQKENI. The V and J ends lost 6 bases and 0 bases respectively, with 12 bases between them. The CDR3 length is 15 residues. CDR3 protein: CASSPGRSSGNTIYF. The CDR3 nucleotides read TGTGCCAGCTCGCCGGGACGGTCCTCTGGAAACACCATATATTTT.

The rearrangement links TRBV6-5 to TRBJ2-7; TRBD2 matches at 11 bases. This CDR3 has 14 residues. Germline V gene data show CDR1 as MNHEY and CDR2 as SVGAGI. V shed 5 bases and J 3 bases; nucleotides not matched to a gene: 3. Here the CDR3 reads CASSGTSGVYEQYF. The CDR3 bases are TGTGCCAGCAGTGGGACTAGCGGAGTCTACGAGCAGTACTTC.

J is TRBJ1-2 and V is TRBV2; D unclear. Germline V gene lookup returns CDR1 SNHLY and CDR2 FYNNEI. This CDR3 has 12 residues. V was trimmed by 3 bases and J by 8 bases, leaving 10 bases between them. Here the CDR3 reads CASSDPSEGYTF. The DNA of the CDR3 is TGTGCCAGCAGTGACCCTAGTGAGGGCTACACCTTC.

The CDR3 sequence is CASSAWGEGAEAFF. The DNA for the CDR3 is TGTGCCAGCAGTGCCTGGGGGGAGGGGGCCGAAGCTTTCTTT. This sequence joins TRBV25-1 and TRBJ1-1; 7 positions agree with TRBD1. The V and J ends lost 4 bases and 8 bases, in that order; junction bases with no gene match: 10. CDR1 and CDR2 (germline): MGHDK, SYGVNS. The CDR3 sequence is 14 residues long.

V and J are TRBV14 and TRBJ1-1, with D tentatively TRBD1 (5 bases). In germline, CDR1 is SGHDN, CDR2 FVKESK. This CDR3 is built from 16 residues. V lost 0 bases and J 1 base, leaving 12 bases between the germline ends. The CDR3: CASSQEYTGGNTEAFF. As DNA, the CDR3 is TGTGCCAGCAGCCAAGAGTACACCGGGGGGAACACTGAAGCTTTCTTT. The full variable domain, with the rest looked up from reference TRBV14 and TRBJ1-1, is EAGVTQFPSHSVIEKGQTVTLRCDPISGHDNLYWYRRVMGKEIKFLLHFVKESKQDESGMPNNRFLAERTGGTYSTLKVQPAELEDSGVYFCASSQEYTGGNTEAFFGQGTRLTVV.

The V and J genes are TRBV6-2 or TRBV6-3 and TRBJ1-1; 7 bases match TRBD1. CDR1 and CDR2 (germline): MNHEY, SVGEGT. CDR3 length: 15 amino acids. V trimming: 0 bases; J trimming: 11 bases; junction bases outside the gene matches: 12. DNA of the CDR3: TGTGCCAGCAGTTACTCGGGACAGCCGATGGCATTCGCTTTCTTT. Translation gives CASSYSGQPMAFAFF.